The sequence of this TCR beta chain was determined in a study of beta chain features in type 1 diabetes. Study-wide results and limits: There was no resolution here of whether HLA type influences TCRB rearrangement. TCRB CDR3 length was moderately but significantly reduced in all four CD4+ subsets of Type 1 diabetes patients.

The CDR3 loop spans 15 amino acids. V lost 0 bases and J 2 bases, leaving 8 bases between the germline ends. Per the germline V gene, CDR1 is GTSNPN and CDR2 is SVGIG (reference sequence). cDNA synthesis used the whole RNA isolate, giving expressed TCRB sequences. Libraries were prepared by immunoSEQ multiplex PCR; TCRdb keeps only in-frame clonotypes and omits some of them. Of about 700,000 clones in the sample, 13% were seen once. Points on this clone: Its antigen is unidentified.

One heparinised draw of blood, averaging roughly 110 mL, came from each donor. The sequencing sample was made of naive CD4+ T cells from blood. The sequence derives from a man aged 18 to 29 with type 1 diabetes. The chain has TRBV30 and TRBJ2-6; D is uncertain. The CDR3 loop is CAWSVRGTGANVLTF. The CDR3 coding sequence is TGTGCCTGGAGTGTACGTGGGACTGGGGCCAACGTCCTGACTTTC.